This T cell receptor (beta chain) is drawn from a study of Graves' ophthalmopathy and Graves' hyperthyroidism. Overall study context: Before any treatment, peripheral blood was taken at the initial diagnosis. Study-wide results and limits: Blood also held most thyroid clonotypes expanded above 0.001 frequency. Its predictions of ophthalmopathy progression gave the model 70.59% sensitivity and 72% to 80% specificity.

The CDR3 is made up of 18 amino acids. Germline CDR1 MRHNA, CDR2 SNTAGT. V shed 2 bases and J 1 base; nucleotides not matched to a gene: 10. The sequenced template was RNA, covering the TCR beta CDR3 region. The first-round RT-PCR employed HTBI primers together with the Qiagen OneStep RT-PCR kit. A multiplex PCR was then performed as the second round. TCRdb processed the multiplex PCR reads anew with MiXCR; each CDR3 protein has one entry. The table lists some 350,000 distinct CDR3 sequences, roughly 17% of them singletons. In this cohort's terms, stable hyperthyroidism meant no ophthalmopathy by 18 months of follow-up. This clonotype was observed many times. Its antigen is not identified.

The TCR was taken from an adult woman with stable Graves' hyperthyroidism. The chain links TRBV6-4 to TRBJ2-2, with 7 bases matching TRBD1. The sequenced sample was peripheral blood. The CDR3 DNA follows: TGTGCCAGCAGTGACAGGGAAAGACAGGGTAGGAACACCGGGGAGCTGTTTTTT. This encodes CASSDRERQGRNTGELFF.